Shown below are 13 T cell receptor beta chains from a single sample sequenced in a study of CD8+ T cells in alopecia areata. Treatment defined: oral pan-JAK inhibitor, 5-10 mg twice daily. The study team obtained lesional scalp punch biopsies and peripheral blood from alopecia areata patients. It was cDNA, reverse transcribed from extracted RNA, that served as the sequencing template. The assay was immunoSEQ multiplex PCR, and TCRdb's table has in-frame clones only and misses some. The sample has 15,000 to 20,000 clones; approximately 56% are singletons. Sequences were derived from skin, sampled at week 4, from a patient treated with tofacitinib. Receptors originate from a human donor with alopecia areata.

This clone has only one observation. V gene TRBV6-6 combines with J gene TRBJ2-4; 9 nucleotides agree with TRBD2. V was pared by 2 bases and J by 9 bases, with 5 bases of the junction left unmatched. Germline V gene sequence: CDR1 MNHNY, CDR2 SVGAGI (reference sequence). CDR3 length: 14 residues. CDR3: CASSYARGGSIQYF. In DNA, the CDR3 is TGTGCCAGCAGTTACGCGCGGGGGGGGAGCATTCAGTACTTC.

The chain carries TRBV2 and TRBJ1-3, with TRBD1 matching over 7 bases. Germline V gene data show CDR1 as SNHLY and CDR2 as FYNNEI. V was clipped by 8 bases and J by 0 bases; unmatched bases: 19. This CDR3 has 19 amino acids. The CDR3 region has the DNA TGTGCCAGCTCTCCCTCGCCCTTTCTTAGACAGGGCTCTGGAAACACCATATATTTT. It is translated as CASSPSPFLRQGSGNTIYF.

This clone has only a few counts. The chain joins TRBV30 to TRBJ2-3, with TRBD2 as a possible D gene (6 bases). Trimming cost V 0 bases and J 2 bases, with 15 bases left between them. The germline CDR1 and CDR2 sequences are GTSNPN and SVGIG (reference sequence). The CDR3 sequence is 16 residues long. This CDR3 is CAWSVRWGGLTDTQYF. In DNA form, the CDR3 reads TGTGCCTGGAGTGTGCGTTGGGGAGGCCTCACAGATACGCAGTATTTT.

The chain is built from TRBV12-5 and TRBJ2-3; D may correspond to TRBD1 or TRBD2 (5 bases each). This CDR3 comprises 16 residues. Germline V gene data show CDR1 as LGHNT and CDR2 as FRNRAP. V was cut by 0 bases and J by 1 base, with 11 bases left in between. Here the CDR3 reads CASGLVRQGGTDTQYF. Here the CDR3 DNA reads TGTGCTAGTGGTTTGGTACGGCAGGGAGGCACAGATACGCAGTATTTT.

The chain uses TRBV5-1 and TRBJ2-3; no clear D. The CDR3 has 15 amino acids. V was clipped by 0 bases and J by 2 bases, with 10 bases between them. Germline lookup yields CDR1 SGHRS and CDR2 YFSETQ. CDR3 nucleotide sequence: TGCGCCAGCAGCTTGGAGGGAAAGGACACAGATACGCAGTATTTT. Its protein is CASSLEGKDTDTQYF.

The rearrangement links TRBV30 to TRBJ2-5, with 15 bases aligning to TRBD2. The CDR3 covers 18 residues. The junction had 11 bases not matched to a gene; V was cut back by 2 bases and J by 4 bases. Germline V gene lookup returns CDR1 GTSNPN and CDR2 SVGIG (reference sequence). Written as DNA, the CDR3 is TGTGCCTGGAGTCGGACTAGCGGGGGGGATCGGTCTAGAGAGACCCAGTACTTC. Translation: CAWSRTSGGDRSRETQYF.

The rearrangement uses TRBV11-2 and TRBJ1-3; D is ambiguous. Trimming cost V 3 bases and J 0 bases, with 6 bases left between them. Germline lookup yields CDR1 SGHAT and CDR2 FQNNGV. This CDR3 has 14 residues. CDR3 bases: TGTGCCAGCAGCTTGACAAACTCTGGAAACACCATATATTTT. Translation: CASSLTNSGNTIYF.

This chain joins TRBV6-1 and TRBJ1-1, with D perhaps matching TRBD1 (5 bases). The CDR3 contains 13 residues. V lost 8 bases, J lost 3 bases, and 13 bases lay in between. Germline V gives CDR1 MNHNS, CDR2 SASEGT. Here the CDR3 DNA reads TGTGCCAGCCCTAGGGTGGGGGACACTGAAGCTTTCTTT. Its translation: CASPRVGDTEAFF.

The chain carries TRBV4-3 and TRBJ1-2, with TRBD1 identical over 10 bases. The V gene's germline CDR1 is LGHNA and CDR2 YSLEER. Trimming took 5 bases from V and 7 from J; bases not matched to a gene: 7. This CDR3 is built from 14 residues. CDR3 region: CASSARDRGTGYTF. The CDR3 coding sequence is TGCGCCAGCAGCGCCCGGGACAGGGGAACTGGCTACACCTTC.

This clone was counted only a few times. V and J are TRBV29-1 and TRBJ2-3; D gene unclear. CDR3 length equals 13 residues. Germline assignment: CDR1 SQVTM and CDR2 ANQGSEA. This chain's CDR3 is CRSSTESTDTQYF. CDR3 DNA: TGCAGGTCCTCAACAGAAAGCACAGATACGCAGTATTTT.

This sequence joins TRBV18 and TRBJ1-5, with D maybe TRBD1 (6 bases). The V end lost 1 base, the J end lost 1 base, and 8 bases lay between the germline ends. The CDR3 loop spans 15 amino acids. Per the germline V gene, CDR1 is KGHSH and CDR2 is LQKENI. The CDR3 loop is CASSPQGVSNQPQHF. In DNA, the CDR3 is TGTGCCAGCTCACCACAGGGGGTGAGCAATCAGCCCCAGCATTTT.

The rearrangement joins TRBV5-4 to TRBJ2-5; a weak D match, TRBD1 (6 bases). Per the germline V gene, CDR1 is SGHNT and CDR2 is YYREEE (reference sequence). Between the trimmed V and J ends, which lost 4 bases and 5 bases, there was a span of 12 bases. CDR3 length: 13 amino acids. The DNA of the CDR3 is TGTGCCAGCAGCCCGCAGGGGCGGGAGACCCAGTACTTC. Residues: CASSPQGRETQYF. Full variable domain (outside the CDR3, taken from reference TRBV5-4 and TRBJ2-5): ETGVTQSPTHLIKTRGQQVTLRCSSQSGHNTVSWYQQALGQGPQFIFQYYREEENGRGNFPPRFSGLQFPNYSSELNVNALELDDSALYLCASSPQGRETQYFGPGTRLLVL.

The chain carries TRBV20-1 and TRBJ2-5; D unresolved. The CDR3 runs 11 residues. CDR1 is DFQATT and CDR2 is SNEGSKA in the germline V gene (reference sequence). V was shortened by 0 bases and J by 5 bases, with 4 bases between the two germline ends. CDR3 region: CSARDRETQYF. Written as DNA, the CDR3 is TGCAGTGCTAGAGACCGGGAGACCCAGTACTTC.